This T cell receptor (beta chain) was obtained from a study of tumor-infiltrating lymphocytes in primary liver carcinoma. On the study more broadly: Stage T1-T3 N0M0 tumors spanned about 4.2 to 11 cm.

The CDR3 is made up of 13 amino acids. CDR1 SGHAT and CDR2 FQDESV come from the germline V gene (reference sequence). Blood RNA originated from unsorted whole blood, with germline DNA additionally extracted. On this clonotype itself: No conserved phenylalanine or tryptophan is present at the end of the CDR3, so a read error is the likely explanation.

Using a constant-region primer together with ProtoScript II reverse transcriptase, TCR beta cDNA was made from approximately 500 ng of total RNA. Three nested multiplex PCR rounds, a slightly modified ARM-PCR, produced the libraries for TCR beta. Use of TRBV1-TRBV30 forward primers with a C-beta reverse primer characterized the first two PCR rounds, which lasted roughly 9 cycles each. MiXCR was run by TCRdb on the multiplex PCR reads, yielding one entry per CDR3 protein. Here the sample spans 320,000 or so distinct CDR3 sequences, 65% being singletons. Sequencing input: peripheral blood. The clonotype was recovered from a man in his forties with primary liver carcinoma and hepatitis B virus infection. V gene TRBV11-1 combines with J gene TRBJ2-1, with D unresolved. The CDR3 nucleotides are TGTGCCAGCAGTCCACCGTACTACAAAGAGCAGTTCATC. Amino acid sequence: CASSPPYYKEQFI.